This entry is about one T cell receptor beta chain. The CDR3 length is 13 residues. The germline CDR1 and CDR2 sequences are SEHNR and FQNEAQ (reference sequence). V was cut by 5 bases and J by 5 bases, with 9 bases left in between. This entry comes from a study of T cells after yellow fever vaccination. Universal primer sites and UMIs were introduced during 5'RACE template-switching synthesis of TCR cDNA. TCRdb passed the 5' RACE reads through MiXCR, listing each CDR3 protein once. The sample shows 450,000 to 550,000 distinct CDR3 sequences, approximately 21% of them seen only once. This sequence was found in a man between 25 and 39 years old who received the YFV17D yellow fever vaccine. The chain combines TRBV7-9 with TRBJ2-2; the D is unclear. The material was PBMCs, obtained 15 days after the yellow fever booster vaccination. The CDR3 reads CASSRLRTGELFF. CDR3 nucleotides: TGTGCCAGCAGCCGTTTGCGGACCGGGGAGCTGTTTTTT.